This TCR beta chain originates from a study of Graves' ophthalmopathy and Graves' hyperthyroidism. This CDR3 has 18 amino acids. Germline V gene sequence: CDR1 SGHTA, CDR2 FQGNSA. V gave up 0 bases and J gave up 5 bases, with 22 bases separating them. RNA transcripts were the source from which TCR beta CDR3 regions were amplified. RT-PCR with HTBI primers came first, then second-round multiplex PCR. TCRdb redid the calling of the multiplex PCR reads with MiXCR, one entry per CDR3 protein. The data show around 400,000 distinct CDR3 sequences, under 25% seen once. Many counts were recorded for this clonotype.

The origin of this receptor is a young woman with stable Graves' hyperthyroidism. The sequenced sample was peripheral blood. J is TRBJ1-2 and V is TRBV7-2; D is unclear. Here the CDR3 DNA reads TGTGCCAGCAGCTTAGCGGCGACTCAAGCCACAACTAGGTATGGCTACACCTTC. Residues: CASSLAATQATTRYGYTF.